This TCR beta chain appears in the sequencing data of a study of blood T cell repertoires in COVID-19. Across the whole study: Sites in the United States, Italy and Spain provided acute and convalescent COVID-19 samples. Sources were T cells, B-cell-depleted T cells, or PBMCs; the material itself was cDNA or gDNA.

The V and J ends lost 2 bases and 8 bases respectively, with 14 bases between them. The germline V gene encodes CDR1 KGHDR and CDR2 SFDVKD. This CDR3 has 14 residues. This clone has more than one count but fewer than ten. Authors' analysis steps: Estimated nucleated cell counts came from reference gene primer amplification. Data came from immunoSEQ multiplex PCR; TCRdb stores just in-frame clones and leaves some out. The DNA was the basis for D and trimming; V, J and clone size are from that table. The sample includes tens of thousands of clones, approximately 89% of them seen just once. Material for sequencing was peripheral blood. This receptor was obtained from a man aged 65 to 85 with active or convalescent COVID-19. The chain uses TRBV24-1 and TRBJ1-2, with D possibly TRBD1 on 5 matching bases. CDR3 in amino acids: CATSDSVREGGYTF. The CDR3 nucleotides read TGTGCCACCAGTGATTCGGTCAGGGAGGGAGGCTACACCTTC.